In this sample, the clone carrying this T cell receptor beta chain turned up many times. Antigen specificity is unknown. The sample is drawn from a study of beta chain features in type 1 diabetes. General study results and limits: Type 1 diabetes patients had TCRB CDR3s that were shorter (moderately but significantly so) in all four CD4+ subsets. At VDJ recombination sites, type 1 diabetes patients had fewer insertions and more deleted nucleotides.

The CDR3 is 17 amino acids. The V gene's germline CDR1 is SGHTA and CDR2 FQGNSA. V lost 2 bases and J 4 bases, leaving 18 bases between the germline ends. In total, each donor contributed a single heparinised blood draw that averaged around 120 mL. What was sequenced were expressed TCRB transcripts, since all of the isolated RNA had been reverse transcribed. Some clones are missing from TCRdb's copy, which holds only in-frame ones; the method was immunoSEQ multiplex PCR. The sample lists 300,000 or so clones, around 9.7% seen once, with 1% in the top ten. The chain uses TRBV7-2 and TRBJ1-5; D is possibly TRBD1 (6 bases). The material sequenced was central memory CD4+ T cells from blood. This TCR came from a man aged 30 to 39 with type 1 diabetes. The DNA for the CDR3 is TGTGCCAGCAGCTTACAGGGGACGAAGATAGGGAATCAGCCCCAGCATTTT. Residues: CASSLQGTKIGNQPQHF.